The rows below give T cell receptor beta chains drawn from one sample of a study of cytomegalovirus exposure and HLA in healthy donors. Sequenced by immunoSEQ multiplex PCR; TCRdb stores in-frame clones only, minus some. The profile covers 100,000 to 150,000 clones, with 81% appearing a single time and about 0.75% taken by the ten largest. The specimen was PBMCs. The origin of the receptors is a man aged 18 to 30 in good health and CMV-seronegative. The CDR3 runs from the conserved cysteine through the conserved F or W. The order of the fields is J gene, V gene, D gene, clone size, CDR3 protein, CDR3 DNA. D genes are given only for firm matches. A row's size may be missing; if present it is once, few, many or a size class.

j_gene: TRBJ1-1; v_gene: TRBV5-6; d_gene: TRBD1; abundance: once; CDR3aa: CASSFRQGEAFF; CDR3nt: TGTGCCAGCAGCTTCCGACAGGGTGAAGCTTTCTTT
j_gene: TRBJ1-6; v_gene: TRBV27; d_gene: TRBD1; abundance: once; CDR3aa: CASRQQGVTSPLHF; CDR3nt: TGTGCCAGCAGACAACAGGGGGTTACCTCACCCCTCCACTTT
j_gene: TRBJ2-7; v_gene: TRBV18; d_gene: -; abundance: -; CDR3aa: CASSPLSGYYEQYF; CDR3nt: TGTGCCAGCTCACCACTTTCAGGGTACTACGAGCAGTACTTC
j_gene: TRBJ1-2; v_gene: TRBV7-2; d_gene: -; abundance: once; CDR3aa: CASSRDSGYTF; CDR3nt: TGTGCCAGCAGCCGGGACTCTGGCTACACCTTC
j_gene: TRBJ2-7; v_gene: TRBV28; d_gene: -; abundance: -; CDR3aa: CASRVAGLAVEQYF; CDR3nt: TGTGCCAGCAGGGTCGCGGGGTTAGCGGTCGAGCAGTACTTC
j_gene: TRBJ2-7; v_gene: TRBV5-3; d_gene: TRBD2; abundance: -; CDR3aa: CARSFPAGGRICYEQYF; CDR3nt: TGTGCCAGAAGCTTCCCAGCGGGGGGGCGAATTTGCTACGAGCAGTACTTC
j_gene: TRBJ1-6; v_gene: TRBV10-3; d_gene: TRBD1; abundance: -; CDR3aa: CAISVNRGENSPLHF; CDR3nt: TGTGCCATCAGTGTAAACAGGGGGGAGAATTCACCCCTCCACTTT
j_gene: TRBJ2-3; v_gene: TRBV5-6; d_gene: -; abundance: -; CDR3aa: CASSLVQITDTQYF; CDR3nt: TGTGCCAGCAGCTTGGTACAGATCACAGATACGCAGTATTTT
j_gene: TRBJ1-1; v_gene: TRBV4-3; d_gene: -; abundance: -; CDR3aa: CASSHARGQSEAFF; CDR3nt: TGCGCCAGCAGCCACGCCCGAGGACAGAGTGAAGCTTTCTTT
j_gene: TRBJ1-1; v_gene: TRBV7-9; d_gene: -; abundance: -; CDR3aa: CASSLGSEAFF; CDR3nt: TGTGCCAGCAGCTTAGGCAGTGAAGCTTTCTTT
j_gene: TRBJ1-1; v_gene: TRBV5-1; d_gene: -; abundance: few; CDR3aa: CASSVGPLDTEAFF; CDR3nt: TGCGCCAGCAGCGTCGGCCCCCTAGACACTGAAGCTTTCTTT
j_gene: TRBJ2-3; v_gene: TRBV29-1; d_gene: TRBD1; abundance: once; CDR3aa: CSVPGTGATHRYF; CDR3nt: TGCAGCGTTCCCGGGACAGGGGCCACGCATCGGTATTTT
j_gene: TRBJ2-3; v_gene: TRBV29-1; d_gene: TRBD2; abundance: -; CDR3aa: CSVGGLAVNTQYF; CDR3nt: TGCAGCGTAGGGGGACTAGCAGTAAATACGCAGTATTTT
j_gene: TRBJ2-6; v_gene: TRBV11-2; d_gene: -; abundance: once; CDR3aa: CASSSYVQASGANVLTF; CDR3nt: TGTGCCAGCAGCTCCTACGTTCAGGCTTCTGGGGCCAACGTCCTGACTTTC
j_gene: TRBJ1-1; v_gene: TRBV9; d_gene: -; abundance: -; CDR3aa: CASSVGEGFGAFF; CDR3nt: TGTGCCAGCAGCGTAGGGGAGGGTTTCGGAGCTTTCTTT
j_gene: TRBJ1-2; v_gene: TRBV5-1; d_gene: -; abundance: -; CDR3aa: CASSLQAVSNYGYTF; CDR3nt: TGCGCCAGCAGCTTGCAGGCCGTATCTAACTATGGCTACACCTTC
j_gene: TRBJ2-1; v_gene: TRBV5-1; d_gene: TRBD2; abundance: -; CDR3aa: CASSLDGGTYNEQFF; CDR3nt: TGCGCCAGCAGCTTGGACGGGGGGACCTACAATGAGCAGTTCTTC
j_gene: TRBJ2-7; v_gene: TRBV9; d_gene: TRBD1; abundance: -; CDR3aa: CASSVAGTGHLTYEQYF; CDR3nt: TGTGCCAGCAGCGTAGCTGGGACAGGGCATTTGACCTACGAGCAGTACTTC
j_gene: TRBJ1-6; v_gene: TRBV15; d_gene: TRBD1; abundance: -; CDR3aa: CATSRQGISPLHF; CDR3nt: TGTGCCACCAGCCGACAGGGGATTTCACCCCTCCACTTT
j_gene: TRBJ2-1; v_gene: TRBV2; d_gene: -; abundance: -; CDR3aa: CASRPFYIQGPNEQFF; CDR3nt: TGTGCCAGCAGACCCTTTTATATCCAGGGGCCCAATGAGCAGTTCTTC
j_gene: TRBJ2-7; v_gene: TRBV7-2; d_gene: TRBD1; abundance: few; CDR3aa: CASSSGTGYYEQYF; CDR3nt: TGTGCCAGCAGCTCCGGGACAGGGTACTACGAGCAGTACTTC
j_gene: TRBJ2-7; v_gene: TRBV11-2; d_gene: -; abundance: -; CDR3aa: CASSLPGSYEQYF; CDR3nt: TGTGCCAGCAGCCTCCCCGGGTCCTACGAGCAGTACTTC
j_gene: TRBJ1-2; v_gene: TRBV7-2; d_gene: TRBD1; abundance: once; CDR3aa: CASSSPLRDRANGYTF; CDR3nt: TGTGCCAGCAGCTCTCCCCTTCGGGACAGGGCAAATGGCTACACCTTC
j_gene: TRBJ1-2; v_gene: TRBV2; d_gene: -; abundance: -; CDR3aa: CASSAAPPEGYGYTF; CDR3nt: TGTGCCAGCAGTGCGGCCCCACCGGAGGGCTATGGCTACACCTTC
j_gene: TRBJ1-1; v_gene: TRBV2; d_gene: TRBD1; abundance: -; CDR3aa: CASVLQGVTEAFF; CDR3nt: TGTGCCAGTGTACTACAGGGGGTCACTGAAGCTTTCTTT
j_gene: TRBJ2-2; v_gene: TRBV6-6; d_gene: -; abundance: -; CDR3aa: CASRDTSTRNTGELFF; CDR3nt: TGTGCCAGCCGGGACACCTCAACCAGGAACACCGGGGAGCTGTTTTTT
j_gene: TRBJ1-6; v_gene: TRBV5-1; d_gene: TRBD1; abundance: -; CDR3aa: CASSLGDRGSPLHF; CDR3nt: TGCGCCAGCAGCTTGGGGGACAGGGGTTCACCCCTCCACTTT
j_gene: TRBJ1-2; v_gene: TRBV19; d_gene: TRBD1; abundance: -; CDR3aa: CASLGGTGGFGYTF; CDR3nt: TGTGCCAGCCTGGGTGGGACAGGGGGTTTTGGCTACACCTTC
j_gene: TRBJ2-7; v_gene: TRBV7-6; d_gene: TRBD2; abundance: -; CDR3aa: CASSLAYGGGREQYF; CDR3nt: TGTGCCAGCAGCTTAGCGTACGGGGGGGGACGCGAGCAGTACTTC
j_gene: TRBJ2-7; v_gene: TRBV7-9; d_gene: TRBD1; abundance: -; CDR3aa: CASSLGDSHLFYEQYF; CDR3nt: TGTGCCAGCAGCTTAGGGGACAGTCACTTGTTCTACGAGCAGTACTTC
j_gene: TRBJ1-1; v_gene: TRBV4-1; d_gene: TRBD1; abundance: -; CDR3aa: CASSLTRDRDFTEAFF; CDR3nt: TGCGCCAGCAGCCTCACCCGGGACAGGGATTTCACTGAAGCTTTCTTT
j_gene: TRBJ2-7; v_gene: TRBV7-9; d_gene: TRBD1; abundance: few; CDR3aa: CASSLFGTANYEQYF; CDR3nt: TGTGCCAGCAGCTTATTCGGGACAGCCAACTACGAGCAGTACTTC
j_gene: TRBJ2-3; v_gene: TRBV10-3; d_gene: TRBD2; abundance: -; CDR3aa: CAIYGGLAGGTDTQYF; CDR3nt: TGTGCCATCTATGGGGGCTTAGCGGGGGGTACAGATACGCAGTATTTT
j_gene: TRBJ1-4; v_gene: TRBV28; d_gene: TRBD1; abundance: few; CDR3aa: CASRTGQRFEKLFF; CDR3nt: TGTGCCAGCAGGACGGGACAGAGGTTTGAAAAACTGTTTTTT
j_gene: TRBJ1-1; v_gene: TRBV19; d_gene: -; abundance: -; CDR3aa: CASSIWGADTEAFF; CDR3nt: TGTGCCAGTAGTATCTGGGGCGCGGACACTGAAGCTTTCTTT
j_gene: TRBJ1-2; v_gene: TRBV2; d_gene: -; abundance: -; CDR3aa: CAGCPRDLCDYTF; CDR3nt: TGTGCCGGGTGTCCCAGGGATCTATGTGACTACACCTTC
j_gene: TRBJ1-5; v_gene: TRBV18; d_gene: -; abundance: -; CDR3aa: CASSPLVGAPPYQPQHF; CDR3nt: TGTGCCAGCTCACCATTGGTCGGAGCCCCGCCCTATCAGCCCCAGCATTTT
j_gene: TRBJ1-2; v_gene: TRBV27; d_gene: -; abundance: -; CDR3aa: CATREGGGYGYTF; CDR3nt: TGTGCCACCCGGGAGGGAGGAGGCTATGGCTACACCTTC
j_gene: TRBJ1-6; v_gene: TRBV19; d_gene: TRBD1; abundance: -; CDR3aa: CASSMGQGINSPLHF; CDR3nt: TGTGCCAGTAGTATGGGACAGGGAATTAATTCACCCCTCCACTTT
j_gene: TRBJ1-4; v_gene: TRBV6-5; d_gene: -; abundance: few; CDR3aa: CATSPGRGNEKLFF; CDR3nt: TGTGCCACCTCCCCAGGGAGGGGTAATGAAAAACTGTTTTTT
j_gene: TRBJ1-2; v_gene: TRBV28; d_gene: TRBD1; abundance: -; CDR3aa: CASGGVGQGAGGYTF; CDR3nt: TGTGCCAGCGGTGGCGTGGGACAGGGGGCGGGAGGCTACACCTTC